The 13 T cell receptor beta chains presented below share a single source sample, sequenced in a study of blood T cell repertoires in COVID-19. TCRdb's copy holds only in-frame clones and misses some; the assay was immunoSEQ multiplex PCR. Of some 120,000 clones in the sample, 90% were seen once. The sequencing sample was made of peripheral blood. The receptor set was obtained from a human donor with active COVID-19. The donor label of this sample is uncertain.

The chain recombines TRBV4-2 with TRBJ2-1; 7 nucleotides match TRBD1. This CDR3 has 15 amino acids. V dropped 4 bases and J dropped 3; count of bases not matched to a gene: 6. CDR1 and CDR2 from the germline V gene are LGHNA and YNFKEQ. CDR3: CASSRVRDSYNEQFF. CDR3 sequence (DNA): TGTGCCAGCAGCCGAGTCCGGGACAGCTACAATGAGCAGTTCTTC.

V is TRBV7-2 and J is TRBJ1-4, with 7 bases identical to TRBD1. Per germline, CDR1 SGHTA and CDR2 FQGNSA. This CDR3 spans 15 amino acids. The V gene end was trimmed by 6 bases and the J gene end by 0 bases; junction bases not matched to a gene: 4. CDR3 sequence reads: CASSGQVATNEKLFF. The CDR3 DNA sequence: TGTGCCAGCAGTGGACAGGTGGCAACTAATGAAAAACTGTTTTTT. Full variable domain (outside the CDR3, taken from reference TRBV7-2 and TRBJ1-4): GAGVSQSPSNKVTEKGKDVELRCDPISGHTALYWYRQSLGQGLEFLIYFQGNSAPDKSGLPSDRFSAERTGGSVSTLTIQRTQQEDSAVYLCASSGQVATNEKLFFGSGTQLSVL.

The chain carries TRBV20-1 and TRBJ2-4, with 7 bases that match TRBD1. CDR1 and CDR2 from the germline V gene are DFQATT and SNEGSKA (reference sequence). Trimming at V came to 3 bases and at J to 0 bases, leaving 8 bases not matched to a gene. The CDR3 sequence is 16 residues long. DNA of the CDR3: TGCAGTGCTAGTGTGGTCAGGGGGTTAGCCAAAAACATTCAGTACTTC. Its translation: CSASVVRGLAKNIQYF.

For the CDR3, the DNA is TGTGCCAGCAGTTACTCGACGAGGATGGATAATTCACCCCTCCACTTT. The encoded protein is CASSYSTRMDNSPLHF. The V gene is TRBV6-5, the J gene TRBJ1-6; D is ambiguous. The germline V and J ends were trimmed by 0 bases and 5 bases, with 11 bases remaining between them. The CDR3 is made up of 16 amino acids. Germline loops: CDR1 MNHEY, CDR2 SVGAGI.

This chain connects TRBV3-1 (or the pseudogene TRBV3-2) to TRBJ2-1; 11 nucleotides agree with TRBD2. The junction had 7 bases not matched to a gene; V was cut back by 4 bases and J by 8 bases. CDR3 length: 15 amino acids. The germline CDR1 and CDR2 sequences are LGHDT and YNNKEL (reference sequence). CDR3 nucleotides: TGTGCCAGCAGCCGCGCGGGACTAGCGGCCGATGAGCAGTTCTTC. Protein sequence: CASSRAGLAADEQFF.

This chain uses TRBV15 with TRBJ1-1; D is undetermined. Germline assignment: CDR1 LNHNV and CDR2 YYDKDF (reference sequence). V was shortened by 0 bases and J by 9 bases, with 8 bases between the two germline ends. The CDR3 length is 12 residues. The CDR3 DNA reads as TGTGCCACCAGCAGAGATACTAGGAAAGCTTTCTTT. Translated, it gives CATSRDTRKAFF.

The sample holds a few counts of this clone. The identical CDR3 is also encoded by other nucleotide sequences in the sample. The chain joins TRBV3-1 (or the pseudogene TRBV3-2) to TRBJ1-1; tentatively, D is TRBD1 (5 bases). The CDR3 loop spans 16 amino acids. Germline assignment: CDR1 LGHDT and CDR2 YNNKEL (reference sequence). Trimming removed 1 base from V and 3 bases from J, with 15 bases in between. The CDR3 nucleotides read TGTGCCAGCAGCCAAGGGAGGGGAAGGAAAGACACTGAAGCTTTCTTT. Translated, it gives CASSQGRGRKDTEAFF.

The chain couples TRBV10-2 to TRBJ1-1; D is possibly TRBD1 (5 bases). V lost 7 bases and J lost 6, with 9 bases in between. The CDR3 runs 11 residues. The germline CDR1 and CDR2 sequences are WSHSY and SAAADI. CDR3 loop: CASNRGSEAFF. The CDR3 DNA is TGCGCCAGCAATAGGGGCTCTGAAGCTTTCTTT.

The chain links TRBV6-5 to TRBJ1-3, with unresolved D. Germline CDR1 and CDR2: MNHEY and SVGAGI. Trimming removed 7 bases at V and 0 bases at J, with 13 bases between. This CDR3 is 15 amino acids long. The CDR3 region is CASIPDGSSGNTIYF. The CDR3, as DNA: TGTGCCAGCATTCCGGACGGGAGCTCTGGAAACACCATATATTTT.

This chain joins TRBV29-1 and TRBJ2-1, with 12 nucleotides matching TRBD1. Germline V gene sequence: CDR1 SQVTM, CDR2 ANQGSEA. Trimming removed 5 bases from V and 8 bases from J; junction bases left unmatched: 7. This CDR3 is 14 amino acids long. In nucleotides, the CDR3 is TGCAGCGTTCTGGGACAGGGGGCTGGGTATGAGCAGTTCTTC. It codes for CSVLGQGAGYEQFF.

The chain employs TRBV7-2 and TRBJ1-4; TRBD1 aligns across 9 bases. CDR3 length equals 16 residues. Losses at the gene ends were 2 bases for V and 7 bases for J; bases not matched to a gene: 8. Germline assignment: CDR1 SGHTA and CDR2 FQGNSA. CDR3 in amino acids: CASSLTGGGFSEKLFF. CDR3 nucleotide sequence: TGTGCCAGCAGCTTAACAGGGGGCGGATTCAGTGAAAAACTGTTTTTT.

The chain joins TRBV19 to TRBJ1-5, with D perhaps matching TRBD1 (6 bases). V lost 0 bases, J lost 4 bases, and 13 bases lay in between. Germline V gives CDR1 LNHDA, CDR2 SQIVND (reference sequence). The CDR3 length is 16 residues. The CDR3: CASSIDLGGGNQPQHF. In DNA form, the CDR3 reads TGTGCCAGTAGTATAGATCTAGGGGGTGGGAATCAGCCCCAGCATTTT.

The chain carries TRBV7-6 and TRBJ2-3, with a weak D call TRBD1 (8 bases). This CDR3 region has 15 residues. The germline V gene encodes CDR1 SGHVS and CDR2 FNYEAQ. The germline V and J ends were trimmed by 5 bases and 6 bases, with 18 bases remaining between them. In nucleotides, the CDR3 is TGTGCCAGCAGCCGGGGGGCAGGGGGCGGCGATACGCAGTATTTT. It translates to CASSRGAGGGDTQYF.